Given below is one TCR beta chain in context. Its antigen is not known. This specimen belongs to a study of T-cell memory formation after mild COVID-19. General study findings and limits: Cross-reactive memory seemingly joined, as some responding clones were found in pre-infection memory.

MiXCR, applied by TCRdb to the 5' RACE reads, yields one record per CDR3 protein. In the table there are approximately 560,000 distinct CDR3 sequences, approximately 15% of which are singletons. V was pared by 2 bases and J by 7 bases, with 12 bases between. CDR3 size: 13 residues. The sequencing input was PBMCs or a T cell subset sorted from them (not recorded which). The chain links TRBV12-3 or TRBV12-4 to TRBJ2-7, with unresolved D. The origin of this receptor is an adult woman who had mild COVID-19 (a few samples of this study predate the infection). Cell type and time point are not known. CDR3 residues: CASSLTLAREQYF. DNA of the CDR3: TGTGCCAGCAGTTTAACGCTGGCTAGGGAGCAGTACTTC.